This TCR beta chain was profiled in a study of shared clonotypes between healthy human individuals. Trimming took 2 bases from V and 4 from J; bases not matched to a gene: 10. The length of the CDR3 is 15 residues. The germline V gene has CDR1 SQVTM and CDR2 ANQGSEA. Samples underwent the assay at deep level. Sequenced by immunoSEQ multiplex PCR; TCRdb stores in-frame clones only, minus some. The table has around 2.3 million clones, approximately 94% seen once. Each of the donors was a healthy adult who was HIV-negative and had not had a recent acute infection or vaccination. Regarding the study as a whole: Non-shared clonotypes had lower generation probabilities than clonotypes shared by all four sorted-subset donors.

This clone has just one count. Antigen specificity is unknown. Input material: naive CD4+ T cells sorted from blood. The subset denotes: CD45RA+ positively selected. This TCR was recovered from a man between 18 and 29 years old in good health. The chain has TRBV29-1 and TRBJ2-7; 8 positions agree with TRBD2. This chain's CDR3 is CSVERAAGVTYEQYF. The CDR3 DNA reads as TGCAGCGTTGAAAGGGCAGCGGGAGTAACTTACGAGCAGTACTTC.